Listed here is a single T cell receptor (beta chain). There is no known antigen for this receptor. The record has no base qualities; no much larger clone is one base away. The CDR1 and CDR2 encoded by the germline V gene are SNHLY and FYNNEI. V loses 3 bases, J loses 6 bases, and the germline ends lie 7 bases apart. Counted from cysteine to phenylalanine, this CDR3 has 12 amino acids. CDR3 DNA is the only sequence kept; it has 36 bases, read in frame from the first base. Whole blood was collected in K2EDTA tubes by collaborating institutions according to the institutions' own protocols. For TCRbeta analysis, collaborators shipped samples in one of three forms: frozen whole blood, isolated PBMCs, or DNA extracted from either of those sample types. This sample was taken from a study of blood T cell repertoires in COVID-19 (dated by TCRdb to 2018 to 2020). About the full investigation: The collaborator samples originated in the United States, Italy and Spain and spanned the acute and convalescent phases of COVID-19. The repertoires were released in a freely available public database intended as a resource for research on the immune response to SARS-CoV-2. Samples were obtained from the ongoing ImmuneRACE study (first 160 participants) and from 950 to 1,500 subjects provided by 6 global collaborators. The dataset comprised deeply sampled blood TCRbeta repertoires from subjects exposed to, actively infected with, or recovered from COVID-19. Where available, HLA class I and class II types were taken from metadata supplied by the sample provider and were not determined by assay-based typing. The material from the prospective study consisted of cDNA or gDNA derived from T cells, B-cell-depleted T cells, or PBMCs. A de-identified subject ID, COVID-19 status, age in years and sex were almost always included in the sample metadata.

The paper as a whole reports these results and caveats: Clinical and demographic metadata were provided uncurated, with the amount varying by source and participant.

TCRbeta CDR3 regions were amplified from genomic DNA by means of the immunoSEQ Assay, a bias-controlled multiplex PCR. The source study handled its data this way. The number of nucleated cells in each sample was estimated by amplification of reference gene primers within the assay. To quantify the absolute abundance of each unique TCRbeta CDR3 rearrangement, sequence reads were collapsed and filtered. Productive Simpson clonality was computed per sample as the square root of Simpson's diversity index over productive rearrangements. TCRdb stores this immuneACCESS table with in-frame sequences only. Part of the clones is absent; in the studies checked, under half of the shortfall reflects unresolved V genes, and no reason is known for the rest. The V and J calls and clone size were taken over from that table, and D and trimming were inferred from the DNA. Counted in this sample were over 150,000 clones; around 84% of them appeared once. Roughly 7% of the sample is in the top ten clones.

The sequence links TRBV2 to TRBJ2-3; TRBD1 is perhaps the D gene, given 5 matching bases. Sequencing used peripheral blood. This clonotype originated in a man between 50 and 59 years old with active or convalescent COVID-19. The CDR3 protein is CASSDGADTQYF. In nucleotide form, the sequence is TGTGCCAGCAGTGATGGGGCGGATACGCAGTATTTT.